Shown below are 9 T cell receptor beta chains from a single sample sequenced in a study of blood T cell repertoires in COVID-19 (dated by TCRdb to 2019 to 2021). The receptor library was made with the immunoSEQ multiplex PCR assay. The clones in this table, taken by TCRdb from immuneACCESS, are in-frame only. Not every clone is retained; where verified, under half of the shortfall comes from an unresolved V gene, and the cause of the rest is unknown. This sample lists 150,000 or so clones; 87% were detected once. The top ten clones comprise roughly 6.1% of the sample. The material sequenced was peripheral blood. Receptor source: a man older than 75 with acute or convalescent COVID-19.

This clone has only one observation. The sample carries other DNA sequences with the same CDR3. The chain couples TRBV9 to TRBJ1-6; no clear D. CDR3 size: 14 residues. Deletions cut 0 bases from V and 5 bases from J, with 6 bases between. The germline CDR1 and CDR2 sequences are SGDLS and YYNGEE. CDR3 coding DNA: TGTGCCAGCAGCGTAGGCGGGGATAATTCACCCCTCCACTTT. It codes for CASSVGGDNSPLHF.

This chain joins TRBV19 and TRBJ1-5; 8 bases line up with TRBD1. CDR3 length: 14 residues. Germline CDR1 reads LNHDA; CDR2 reads SQIVND (reference sequence). The V gene end was trimmed by 4 bases and the J gene end by 7 bases; junction bases not matched to a gene: 6. In nucleotides, the CDR3 is TGTGCCAGTAGTACTACAGGGGGAGGACAGCCCCAGCATTTT. This sequence encodes CASSTTGGGQPQHF.

The J gene is TRBJ2-1, the V gene TRBV6-5; 8 bases match TRBD2. The trim removed 4 bases at V and 7 bases at J, leaving 9 bases unmatched. Germline V CDR1 and CDR2: MNHEY, SVGAGI. This CDR3 comprises 15 residues. CDR3: CASSSRGGRSNEQFF. As DNA, the CDR3 is TGTGCCAGCAGTTCCCGGGGGGGGCGTAGTAATGAGCAGTTCTTC.

This clone has a single count. CDR3 loop: CASSPTGSRSGANVLTF. DNA for the CDR3: TGTGCCAGCTCACCGACAGGGTCCCGCTCTGGGGCCAACGTCCTGACTTTC. This chain links TRBV18 with TRBJ2-6; 7 positions match TRBD1. CDR3 length: 17 amino acids. The junction had 5 bases not matched to a gene; V was cut back by 3 bases and J by 0 bases. Germline CDR1 reads KGHSH; CDR2 reads LQKENI.

The gene calls are TRBV6-6 and TRBJ2-5; D is undetermined. The germline gives CDR1 MNHNY, CDR2 SVGAGI (reference sequence). The CDR3 is made up of 12 amino acids. Trimming took off 6 bases at V and 4 bases at J, with 9 bases between the two ends. CDR3 DNA: TGTGCCAGCAGAAGAGGCGGAGAGACCCAGTACTTC. This encodes CASRRGGETQYF.

This chain links TRBV19 with TRBJ2-3, with TRBD2 matching over 9 bases. This CDR3 comprises 16 residues. Germline values: CDR1 LNHDA, CDR2 SQIVND (reference sequence). The V and J ends lost 5 bases and 3 bases, in that order; junction bases with no gene match: 9. In DNA, the CDR3 is TGTGCCAGTAGTGCCGGTGGTAGCGGGGGAACAGATACGCAGTATTTT. Protein product: CASSAGGSGGTDTQYF.

The rearrangement uses TRBV10-3 and TRBJ1-5; possibly TRBD1 for D (5 bases). Germline-derived CDR1 and CDR2 are ENHRY and SYGVKD. This CDR3 comprises 17 residues. The ends were cut back, 0 bases at V and 2 bases at J, with 14 bases in the middle. The CDR3 DNA is TGTGCCATCAGTGAGTCCCCTCAGGGAGGAGGCAATCAGCCCCAGCATTTT. Its translation is CAISESPQGGGNQPQHF.

The gene calls are TRBV28 and TRBJ1-2, with D maybe TRBD1 (5 bases). This CDR3 comprises 15 residues. Trimming removed 4 bases at V and 8 bases at J, with 20 bases between. The V gene's germline CDR1 is MDHEN and CDR2 SYDVKM. CDR3 nucleotide sequence: TGTGCCAGCAGTTCCCCGACCCTGGACATCGGCGGCTACACCTTC. It yields the protein CASSSPTLDIGGYTF.

This chain's CDR3 is CASSHLAGGPFTGELFF. CDR3 sequence (DNA): TGTGCCAGCAGCCATTTAGCGGGGGGGCCATTCACCGGGGAGCTGTTTTTT. The chain employs TRBV7-2 and TRBJ2-2; 11 positions match TRBD2. In germline, CDR1 is SGHTA, CDR2 FQGNSA. Germline trimming cut 5 bases from V and 4 bases from J; bases unmatched to any gene: 9. The CDR3 consists of 17 residues.